This TCR beta chain was identified in a study of T-cell reconstitution after alpha-beta-depleted transplantation in children. Unique molecular identifiers were incorporated during preparation of the TCRbeta library. TCRdb itself ran the PCR reads through MiXCR, one entry per CDR3 protein. The sample has a few hundred thousand distinct CDR3 sequences; around 17% are singletons. This CDR3 has 12 amino acids. CDR1 is LNHDA and CDR2 is SQIVND in the germline V gene (reference sequence). V was clipped by 8 bases and J by 3 bases, with 8 bases between them. The sequencing here drew on PBMCs from the stem cell graft donor, taken from the stem cell graft. The sequence came from a human donor who donated a stem cell graft to a child with acute lymphoblastic leukemia. The chain carries TRBV19 and TRBJ1-5; D gene ambiguous. The CDR3 loop is CASPRLNQPQHF. The CDR3 DNA reads as TGTGCCAGTCCCAGGCTCAATCAGCCCCAGCATTTT. Based on the CDR3 plus reference TRBV19 and TRBJ1-5, the full variable domain is DGGITQSPKYLFRKEGQNVTLSCEQNLNHDAMYWYRQDPGQGLRLIYYSQIVNDFQKGDIAEGYSVSREKKESFPLTVTSAQKNPTAFYLCASPRLNQPQHFGDGTRLSIL.